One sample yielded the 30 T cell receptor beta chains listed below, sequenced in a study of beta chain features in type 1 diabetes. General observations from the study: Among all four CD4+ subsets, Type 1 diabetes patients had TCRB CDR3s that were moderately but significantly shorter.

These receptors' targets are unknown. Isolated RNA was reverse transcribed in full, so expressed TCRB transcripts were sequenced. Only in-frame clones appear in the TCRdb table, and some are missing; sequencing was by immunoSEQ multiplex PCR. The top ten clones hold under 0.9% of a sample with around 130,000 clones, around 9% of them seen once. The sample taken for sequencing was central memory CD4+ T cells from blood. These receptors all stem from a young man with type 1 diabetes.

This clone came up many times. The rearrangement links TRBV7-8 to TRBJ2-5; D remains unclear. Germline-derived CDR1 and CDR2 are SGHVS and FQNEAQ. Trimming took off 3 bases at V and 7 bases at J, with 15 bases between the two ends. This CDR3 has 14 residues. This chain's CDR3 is CASSFWAALGTQYF. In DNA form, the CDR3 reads TGTGCCAGCAGCTTCTGGGCAGCCTTGGGGACCCAGTACTTC.

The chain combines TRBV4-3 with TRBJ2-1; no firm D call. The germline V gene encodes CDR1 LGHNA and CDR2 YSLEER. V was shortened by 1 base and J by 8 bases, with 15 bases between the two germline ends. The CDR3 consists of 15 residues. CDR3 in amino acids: CASSQGAFFQDEQFF. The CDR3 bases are TGCGCCAGCAGCCAAGGAGCTTTTTTTCAGGATGAGCAGTTCTTC.

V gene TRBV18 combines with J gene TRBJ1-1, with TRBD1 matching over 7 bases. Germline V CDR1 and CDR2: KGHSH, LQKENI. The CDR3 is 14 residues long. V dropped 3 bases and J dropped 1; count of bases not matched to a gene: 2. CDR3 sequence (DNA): TGTGCCAGCTCACCTAACAGGGGGAACACTGAAGCTTTCTTT. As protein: CASSPNRGNTEAFF. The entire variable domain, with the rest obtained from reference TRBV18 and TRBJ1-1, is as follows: NAGVMQNPRHLVRRRGQEARLRCSPMKGHSHVYWYRQLPEEGLKFMVYLQKENIIDESGMPKERFSAEFPKEGPSILRIQQVVRGDSAAYFCASSPNRGNTEAFFGQGTRLTVV.

In nucleotides, the CDR3 is TGTGCCAGCAGCTCGGACCTCGGAGGGACTGAAGCTTTCTTT. This sequence encodes CASSSDLGGTEAFF. This chain links TRBV7-3 with TRBJ1-1, with D hard to call. V was clipped by 4 bases and J by 5 bases, with 14 bases between them. The CDR3 sequence is 14 residues long. CDR1 and CDR2 (germline): SGHTA, FQGTGA.

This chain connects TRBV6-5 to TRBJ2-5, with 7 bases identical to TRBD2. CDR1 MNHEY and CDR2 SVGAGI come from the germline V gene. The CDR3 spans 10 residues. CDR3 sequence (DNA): TGTGCAGCGGGGAAAGAGACCCAGTACTTC. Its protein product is CAAGKETQYF.

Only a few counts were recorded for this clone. The CDR3 DNA reads as TGTGCCAGCAGCCTGCGGGGATCCTACAATGAGCAGTTCTTC. Amino acid sequence: CASSLRGSYNEQFF. The chain links TRBV9 to TRBJ2-1; perhaps TRBD2 as D (6 bases). CDR3 length equals 14 residues. Trimming stripped 4 bases from V and 1 base from J, with 9 bases between. The V gene's germline CDR1 is SGDLS and CDR2 YYNGEE.

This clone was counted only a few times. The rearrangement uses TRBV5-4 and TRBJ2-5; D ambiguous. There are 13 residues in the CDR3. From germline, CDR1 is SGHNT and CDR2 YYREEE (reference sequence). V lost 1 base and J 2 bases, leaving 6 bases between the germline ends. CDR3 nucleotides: TGTGCCAGCAGCTTGAAACAGCAAGAGACCCAGTACTTC. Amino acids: CASSLKQQETQYF.

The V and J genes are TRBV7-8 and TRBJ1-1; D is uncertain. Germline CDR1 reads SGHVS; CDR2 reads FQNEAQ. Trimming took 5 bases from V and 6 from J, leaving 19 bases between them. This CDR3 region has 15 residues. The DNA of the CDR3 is TGTGCCAGCAGCCAAACCCGGGAAAAAAGGGCTGAAGCTTTCTTT. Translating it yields CASSQTREKRAEAFF.

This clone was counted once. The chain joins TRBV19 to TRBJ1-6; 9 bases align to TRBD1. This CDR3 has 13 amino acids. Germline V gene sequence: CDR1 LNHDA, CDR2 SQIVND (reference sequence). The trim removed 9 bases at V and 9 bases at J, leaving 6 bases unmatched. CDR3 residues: CASTGQGSSPLHF. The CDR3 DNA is TGTGCCAGCACTGGACAGGGGAGTTCACCCCTCCACTTT.

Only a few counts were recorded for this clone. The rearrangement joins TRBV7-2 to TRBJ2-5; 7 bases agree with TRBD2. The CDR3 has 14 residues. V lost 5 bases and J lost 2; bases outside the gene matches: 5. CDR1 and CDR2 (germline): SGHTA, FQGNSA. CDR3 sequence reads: CASSKQAGQETQYF. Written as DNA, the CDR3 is TGTGCCAGCAGCAAACAAGCGGGGCAAGAGACCCAGTACTTC.

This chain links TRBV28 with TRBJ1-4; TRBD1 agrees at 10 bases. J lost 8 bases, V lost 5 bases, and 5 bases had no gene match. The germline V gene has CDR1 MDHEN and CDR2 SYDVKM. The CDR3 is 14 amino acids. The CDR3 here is CASSGDRGEEKLFF. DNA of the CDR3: TGTGCCAGCAGTGGGGACAGGGGCGAGGAAAAACTGTTTTTT.

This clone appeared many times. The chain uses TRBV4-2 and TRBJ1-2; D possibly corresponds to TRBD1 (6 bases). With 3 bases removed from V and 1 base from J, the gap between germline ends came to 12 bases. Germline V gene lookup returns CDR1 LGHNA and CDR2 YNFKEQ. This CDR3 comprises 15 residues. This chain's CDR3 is CASSQGTRDNYGYTF. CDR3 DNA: TGTGCCAGCAGCCAGGGGACACGTGATAACTATGGCTACACCTTC.

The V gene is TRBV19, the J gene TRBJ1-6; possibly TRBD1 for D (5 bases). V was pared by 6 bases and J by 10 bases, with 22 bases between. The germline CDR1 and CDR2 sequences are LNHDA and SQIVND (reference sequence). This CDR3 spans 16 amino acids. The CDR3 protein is CASSDQAPGVSSPLHF. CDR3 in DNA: TGTGCCAGTAGCGATCAAGCCCCGGGGGTCAGCTCACCCCTCCACTTT.

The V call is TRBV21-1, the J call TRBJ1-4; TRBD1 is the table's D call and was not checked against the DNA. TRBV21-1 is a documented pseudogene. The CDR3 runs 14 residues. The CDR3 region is CASSDGTANEKLFF. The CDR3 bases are TGTGCCAGCAGCGACGGGACAGCGAATGAAAAACTGTTTTTT.

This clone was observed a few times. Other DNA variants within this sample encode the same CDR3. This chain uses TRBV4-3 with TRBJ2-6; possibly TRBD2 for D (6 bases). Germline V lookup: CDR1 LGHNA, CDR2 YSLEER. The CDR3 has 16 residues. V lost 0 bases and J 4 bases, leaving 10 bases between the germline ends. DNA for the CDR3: TGCGCCAGCAGCCAAGAGGCGGGAACCGGGGCCAACGTCCTGACTTTC. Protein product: CASSQEAGTGANVLTF.

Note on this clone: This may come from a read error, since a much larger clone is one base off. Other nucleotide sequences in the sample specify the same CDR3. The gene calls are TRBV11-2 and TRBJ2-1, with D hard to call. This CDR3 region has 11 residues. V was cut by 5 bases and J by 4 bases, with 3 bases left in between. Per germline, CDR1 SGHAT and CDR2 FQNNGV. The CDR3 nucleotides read TGTGCCAGCAGCCAGTACAATGAGCAGTTCTTC. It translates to CASSQYNEQFF.

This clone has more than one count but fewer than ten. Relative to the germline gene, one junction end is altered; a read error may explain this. This CDR3 reads CASSTDTLLAF. Written as DNA, the CDR3 is TGTGCCAGCAGTACCGACACGCTTCTGGCCTTC. The genes are TRBV6-5 and TRBJ2-7; D not resolved. The germline gives CDR1 MNHEY, CDR2 SVGAGI. The CDR3 contains 11 residues.

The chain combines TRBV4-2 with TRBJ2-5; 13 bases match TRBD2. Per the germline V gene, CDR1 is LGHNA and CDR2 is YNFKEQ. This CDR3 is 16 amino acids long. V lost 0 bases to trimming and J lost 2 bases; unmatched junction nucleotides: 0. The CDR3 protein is CASSQELAGGQETQYF. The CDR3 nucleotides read TGTGCCAGCAGCCAAGAACTAGCGGGGGGGCAAGAGACCCAGTACTTC.

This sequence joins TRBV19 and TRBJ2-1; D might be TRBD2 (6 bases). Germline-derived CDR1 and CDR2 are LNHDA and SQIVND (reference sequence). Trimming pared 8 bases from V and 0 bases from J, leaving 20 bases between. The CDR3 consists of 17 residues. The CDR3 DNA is TGTGCCAGTTCTCGGGACTCTGGATTTAGCTCCTACAATGAGCAGTTCTTC. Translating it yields CASSRDSGFSSYNEQFF. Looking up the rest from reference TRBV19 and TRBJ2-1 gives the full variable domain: DGGITQSPKYLFRKEGQNVTLSCEQNLNHDAMYWYRQDPGQGLRLIYYSQIVNDFQKGDIAEGYSVSREKKESFPLTVTSAQKNPTAFYLCASSRDSGFSSYNEQFFGPGTRLTVL.

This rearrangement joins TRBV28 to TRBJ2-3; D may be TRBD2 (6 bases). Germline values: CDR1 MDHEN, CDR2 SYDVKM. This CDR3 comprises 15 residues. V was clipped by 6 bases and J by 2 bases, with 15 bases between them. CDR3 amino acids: CASSTGGSYTDTQYF. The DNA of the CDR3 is TGTGCCAGCAGCACCGGGGGTAGCTACACAGATACGCAGTATTTT.

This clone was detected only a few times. DNA for the CDR3: TGTGCCAGCAGTTACTCCGGGACAGGGAGGACCGGGGAGCTGTTTTTT. This encodes CASSYSGTGRTGELFF. The chain is built from TRBV6-6 and TRBJ2-2; 9 positions match TRBD1. There are 16 residues in the CDR3. V lost 0 bases, J lost 5 bases, and 4 bases stayed unmatched. Germline V CDR1 and CDR2: MNHNY, SVGAGI (reference sequence).

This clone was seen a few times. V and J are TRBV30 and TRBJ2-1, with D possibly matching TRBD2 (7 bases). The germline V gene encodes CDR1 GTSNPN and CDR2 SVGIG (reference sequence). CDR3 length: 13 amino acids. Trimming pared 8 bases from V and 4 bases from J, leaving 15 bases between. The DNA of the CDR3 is TGTGCCGGGGGGCTGGGAGGGTACAATGAGCAGTTCTTC. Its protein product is CAGGLGGYNEQFF.

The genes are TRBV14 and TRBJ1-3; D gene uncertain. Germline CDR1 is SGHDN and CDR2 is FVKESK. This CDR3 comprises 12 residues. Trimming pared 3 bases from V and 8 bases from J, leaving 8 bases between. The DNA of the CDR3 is TGTGCCAGCAGCCAGATAAGAGACACCATATATTTT. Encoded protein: CASSQIRDTIYF.

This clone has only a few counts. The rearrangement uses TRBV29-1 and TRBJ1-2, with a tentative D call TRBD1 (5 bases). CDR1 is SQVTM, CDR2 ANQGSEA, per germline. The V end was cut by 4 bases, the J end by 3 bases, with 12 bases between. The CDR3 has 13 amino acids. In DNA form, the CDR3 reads TGCAGCGTTGGTTGGGGCAGGGACTATGGCTACACCTTC. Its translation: CSVGWGRDYGYTF.

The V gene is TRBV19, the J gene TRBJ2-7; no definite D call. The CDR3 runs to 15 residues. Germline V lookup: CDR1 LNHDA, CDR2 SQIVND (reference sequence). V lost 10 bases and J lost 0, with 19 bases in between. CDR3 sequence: CATRIASGTSYEQYF. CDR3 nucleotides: TGTGCCACCCGTATAGCCAGTGGCACCTCCTACGAGCAGTACTTC.

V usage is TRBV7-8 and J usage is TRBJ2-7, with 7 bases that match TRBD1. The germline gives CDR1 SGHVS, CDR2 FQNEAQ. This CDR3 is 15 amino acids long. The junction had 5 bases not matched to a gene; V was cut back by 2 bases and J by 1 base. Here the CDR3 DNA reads TGTGCCAGCAGCTTAAGACAGGGCGGTTCCTACGAGCAGTACTTC. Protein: CASSLRQGGSYEQYF.

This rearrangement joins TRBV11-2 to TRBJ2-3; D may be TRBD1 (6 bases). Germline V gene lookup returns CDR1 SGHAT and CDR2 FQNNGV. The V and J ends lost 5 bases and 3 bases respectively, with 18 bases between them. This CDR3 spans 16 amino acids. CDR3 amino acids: CASSTIGQRWTDTQYF. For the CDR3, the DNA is TGTGCCAGCAGCACTATCGGACAGAGGTGGACAGATACGCAGTATTTT.

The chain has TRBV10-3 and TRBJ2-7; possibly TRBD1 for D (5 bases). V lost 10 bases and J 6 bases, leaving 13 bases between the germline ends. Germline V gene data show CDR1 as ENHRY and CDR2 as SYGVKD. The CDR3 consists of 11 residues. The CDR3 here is CATLTEAEQYF. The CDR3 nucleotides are TGTGCCACCTTGACAGAGGCCGAGCAGTACTTC.

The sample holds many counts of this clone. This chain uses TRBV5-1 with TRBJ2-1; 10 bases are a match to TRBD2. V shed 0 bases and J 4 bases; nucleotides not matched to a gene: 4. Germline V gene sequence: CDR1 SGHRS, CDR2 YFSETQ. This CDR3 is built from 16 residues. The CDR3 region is CASSLAGLALYNEQFF. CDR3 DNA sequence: TGCGCCAGCAGCTTGGCGGGACTAGCGCTTTACAATGAGCAGTTCTTC.

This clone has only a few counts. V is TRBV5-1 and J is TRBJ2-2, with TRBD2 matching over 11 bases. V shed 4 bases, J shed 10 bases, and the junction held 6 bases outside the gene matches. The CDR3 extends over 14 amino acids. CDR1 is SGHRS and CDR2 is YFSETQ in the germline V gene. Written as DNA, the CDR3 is TGCGCCAGCAGCGTCCTAGCGGGGGGCGAGGAGCTGTTTTTT. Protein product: CASSVLAGGEELFF.